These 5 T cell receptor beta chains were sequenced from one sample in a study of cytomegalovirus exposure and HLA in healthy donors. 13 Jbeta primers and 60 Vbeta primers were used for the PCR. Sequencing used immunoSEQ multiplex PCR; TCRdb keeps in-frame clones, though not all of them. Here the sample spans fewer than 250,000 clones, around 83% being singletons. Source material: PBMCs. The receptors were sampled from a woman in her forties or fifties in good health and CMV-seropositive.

CDR3 DNA sequence: TGTGCCAGCAGCTTAGCAGGGGCCGGGGCCAACGTCCTGACTTTC. Translated: CASSLAGAGANVLTF. The chain couples TRBV11-2 to TRBJ2-6; D is possibly TRBD1 (6 bases). The CDR3 sequence is 15 residues long. Per the germline V gene, CDR1 is SGHAT and CDR2 is FQNNGV. Trimming removed 1 base at V and 4 bases at J, with 8 bases between. The full variable domain, in which reference TRBV11-2 and TRBJ2-6 provide the parts outside the CDR3, is EAGVAQSPRYKIIEKRQSVAFWCNPISGHATLYWYQQILGQGPKLLIQFQNNGVVDDSQLPKDRFSAERLKGVDSTLKIQPAKLEDSAVYLCASSLAGAGANVLTFGAGSRLTVL.

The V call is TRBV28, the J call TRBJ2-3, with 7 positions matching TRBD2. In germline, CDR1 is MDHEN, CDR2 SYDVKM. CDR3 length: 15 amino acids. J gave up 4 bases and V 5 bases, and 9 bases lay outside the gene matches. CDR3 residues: CASSEGGGFADTQYF. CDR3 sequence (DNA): TGTGCCAGCAGTGAGGGCGGGGGTTTCGCAGATACGCAGTATTTT.

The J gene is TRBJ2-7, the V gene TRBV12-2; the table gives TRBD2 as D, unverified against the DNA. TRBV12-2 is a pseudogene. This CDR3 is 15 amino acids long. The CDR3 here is CASRFAGRPFYEQYF. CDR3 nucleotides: TGTGCAAGTCGCTTTGCGGGGCGACCTTTCTACGAGCAGTACTTC.

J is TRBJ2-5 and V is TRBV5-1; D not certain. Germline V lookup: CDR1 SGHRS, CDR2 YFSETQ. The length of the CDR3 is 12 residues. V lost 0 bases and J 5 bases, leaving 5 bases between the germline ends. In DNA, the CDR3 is TGCGCCAGCAGCTTGGAAGCGGAGACCCAGTACTTC. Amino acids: CASSLEAETQYF.

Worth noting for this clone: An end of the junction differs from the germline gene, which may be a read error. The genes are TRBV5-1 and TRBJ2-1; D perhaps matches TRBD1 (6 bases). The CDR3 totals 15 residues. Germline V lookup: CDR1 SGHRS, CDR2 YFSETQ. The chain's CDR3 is CASRLGFNNRDNLFF. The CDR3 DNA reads TGCGCCAGCAGGTTGGGCTTTAACAACCGGGACAATCTTTTCTTC.